A single sample is the source of the 3 T cell receptor beta chains below, sequenced in a study of identical twins. TCRdb ran MiXCR on the 5' RACE reads and lists one entry per CDR3 protein. The repertoire consists of roughly 260,000 distinct CDR3 sequences, with over 11% occurring once and the leading ten covering approximately 9.3%. Material for sequencing was memory (CD45RO+) T cells sorted from blood. These receptors were taken from a woman aged 18-29 years in good health.

The V call is TRBV6-1, the J call TRBJ2-7, with 9 positions matching TRBD2. Germline V gene lookup returns CDR1 MNHNS and CDR2 SASEGT. CDR3 length: 18 residues. V was pared by 6 bases and J by 4 bases, with 19 bases of the junction left unmatched. The CDR3 reads CASSGGVGGREGLYEQYF. The CDR3 coding sequence is TGTGCCAGCAGCGGGGGTGTCGGGGGGCGGGAGGGCCTGTACGAGCAGTACTTC.

This clonotype came up a few times. The chain uses TRBV20-1 and TRBJ2-7, with D unresolved. The CDR3 totals 11 residues. Trimming removed 2 bases from V and 8 bases from J, with 10 bases in between. From germline, CDR1 is DFQATT and CDR2 SNEGSKA (reference sequence). The CDR3: CSARSRAKQYF. The CDR3 DNA is TGCAGTGCTAGAAGTAGGGCGAAGCAGTACTTC.

V and J are TRBV12-3 or TRBV12-4 and TRBJ2-7, with TRBD1 matching 7 bases. The CDR3 has 14 amino acids. Losses at the gene ends were 6 bases for V and 5 bases for J; bases not matched to a gene: 10. CDR3 DNA sequence: TGTGCCAGCAGGGAGACAGGGAAGGGGGACGAGCAGTACTTC. Protein sequence: CASRETGKGDEQYF.